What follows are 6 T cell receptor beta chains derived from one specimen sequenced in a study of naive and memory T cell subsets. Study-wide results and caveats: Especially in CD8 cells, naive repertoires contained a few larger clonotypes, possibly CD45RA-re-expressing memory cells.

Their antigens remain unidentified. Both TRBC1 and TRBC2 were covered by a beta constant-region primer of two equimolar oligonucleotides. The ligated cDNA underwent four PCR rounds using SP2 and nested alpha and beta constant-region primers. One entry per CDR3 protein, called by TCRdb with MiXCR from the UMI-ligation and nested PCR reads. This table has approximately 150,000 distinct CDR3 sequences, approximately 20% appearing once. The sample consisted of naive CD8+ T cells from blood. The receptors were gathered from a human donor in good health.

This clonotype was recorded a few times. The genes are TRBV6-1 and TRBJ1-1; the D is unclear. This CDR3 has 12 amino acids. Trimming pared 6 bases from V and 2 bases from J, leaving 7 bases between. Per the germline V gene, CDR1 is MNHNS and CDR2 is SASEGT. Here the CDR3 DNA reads TGTGCCAGCAGCGCAGGTAACACTGAAGCTTTCTTT. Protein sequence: CASSAGNTEAFF.

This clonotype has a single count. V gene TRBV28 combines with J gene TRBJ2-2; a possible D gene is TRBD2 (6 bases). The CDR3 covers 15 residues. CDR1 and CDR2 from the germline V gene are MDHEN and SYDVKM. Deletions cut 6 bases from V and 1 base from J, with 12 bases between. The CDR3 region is CASSLGTLNTGELFF. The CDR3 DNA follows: TGTGCCAGCAGCCTCGGGACTTTGAACACCGGGGAGCTGTTTTTT.

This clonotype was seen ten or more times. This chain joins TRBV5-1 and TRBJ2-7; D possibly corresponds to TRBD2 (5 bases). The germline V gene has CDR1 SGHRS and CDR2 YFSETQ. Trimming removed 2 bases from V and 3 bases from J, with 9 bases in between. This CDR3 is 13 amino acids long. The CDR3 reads CASSFGLSYEQYF. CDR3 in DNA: TGCGCCAGCAGCTTTGGACTTAGCTACGAGCAGTACTTC.

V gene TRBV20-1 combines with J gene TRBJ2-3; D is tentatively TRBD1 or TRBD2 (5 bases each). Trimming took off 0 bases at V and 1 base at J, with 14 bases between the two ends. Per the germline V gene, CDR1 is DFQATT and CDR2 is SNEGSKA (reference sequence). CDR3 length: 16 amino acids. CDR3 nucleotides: TGCAGTGCTAGAGATTCCGGGGCAGCCCGCACAGATACGCAGTATTTT. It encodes CSARDSGAARTDTQYF.

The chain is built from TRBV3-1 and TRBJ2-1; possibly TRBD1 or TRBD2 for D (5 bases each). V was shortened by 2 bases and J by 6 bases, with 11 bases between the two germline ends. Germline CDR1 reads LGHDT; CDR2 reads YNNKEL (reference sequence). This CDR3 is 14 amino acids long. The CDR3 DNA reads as TGTGCCAGCAGCCAAACGGGGCACATCAATGAGCAGTTCTTC. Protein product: CASSQTGHINEQFF.

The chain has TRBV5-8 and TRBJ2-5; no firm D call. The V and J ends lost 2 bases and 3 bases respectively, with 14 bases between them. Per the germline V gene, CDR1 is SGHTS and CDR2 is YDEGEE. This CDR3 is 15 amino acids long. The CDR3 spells CASSFRNPLKETQYF. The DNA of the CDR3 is TGTGCCAGCAGCTTTCGGAATCCCTTAAAAGAGACCCAGTACTTC.